Shown below are 5 T cell receptor beta chains from a single sample sequenced in a study of identical twins. TCRdb reanalysed the 5' RACE reads using MiXCR and keeps one entry per CDR3 protein. The sample includes a few hundred thousand distinct CDR3 sequences, roughly 8.7% of them seen just once. These same records also appear under a second study, on yellow fever vaccine responses in identical twins.

Sequencing was carried out using CD8+ T cells sorted from blood. The receptors here all came from a woman aged 18 to 35 in good health.

This clonotype was counted many times. The rearrangement uses TRBV7-2 and TRBJ2-1; 7 nucleotides agree with TRBD2. Germline V lookup: CDR1 SGHTA, CDR2 FQGNSA. V lost 2 bases, J lost 0 bases, and 4 bases stayed unmatched. The CDR3 is 16 amino acids. CDR3 in DNA: TGTGCCAGCAGCTTATCAGCGGGGAGCTCCTACAATGAGCAGTTCTTC. Translation: CASSLSAGSSYNEQFF.

The table lists this clonotype with a few counts. The CDR3 spells CASSQDGDWYRETQYF. The CDR3 bases are TGCGCCAGCAGCCAAGATGGGGACTGGTACCGCGAGACCCAGTACTTC. J is TRBJ2-5 and V is TRBV4-3, with TRBD2 as a possible D gene (6 bases). V gave up 0 bases and J gave up 5 bases, with 16 bases separating them. Germline values: CDR1 LGHNA, CDR2 YSLEER. The CDR3 extends over 16 amino acids.

This sequence joins TRBV20-1 and TRBJ1-1; TRBD1 might be the D (5 bases). Trimming left V 4 bases short and J 4 bases short, with 13 bases between. This CDR3 is 13 amino acids long. The germline V gene has CDR1 DFQATT and CDR2 SNEGSKA (reference sequence). This CDR3 reads CSAKGWGITEAFF. Written as DNA, the CDR3 is TGCAGTGCTAAGGGTTGGGGGATCACTGAAGCTTTCTTT.

Only a few counts were recorded for this clonotype. The chain carries TRBV12-3 or TRBV12-4 and TRBJ2-4; D might be TRBD1 (6 bases). V lost 0 bases and J lost 9, with 18 bases in between. The CDR3 has 16 residues. The CDR3 region is CASSLALWGQGSIQYF. As DNA, the CDR3 is TGTGCCAGCAGTTTAGCGCTATGGGGGCAGGGGAGCATTCAGTACTTC.

The rearrangement links TRBV7-8 to TRBJ2-3; a possible D gene is TRBD1 (5 bases). This CDR3 region has 14 residues. Trimming cost V 5 bases and J 0 bases, with 9 bases left between them. The germline V gene has CDR1 SGHVS and CDR2 FQNEAQ. CDR3 in DNA: TGTGCCAGCAGCCGACAGCCTAGCACAGATACGCAGTATTTT. Translating gives CASSRQPSTDTQYF.